This TCR beta chain comes out of a study of blood T cell repertoires in COVID-19. About the study: Samples of COVID-19 (acute and convalescent) were obtained from the United States, Italy and Spain.

The assay was immunoSEQ multiplex PCR, and TCRdb's table has in-frame clones only and misses some. The profile covers 75,000 to 80,000 clones, with approximately 90% appearing a single time and roughly 9.1% taken by the ten largest. The ends lost 4 bases at V and 5 bases at J; junction bases unmatched: 6. CDR1 is SGHNT and CDR2 is YYREEE in the germline V gene (reference sequence). The CDR3 extends over 17 amino acids. The sequenced material came from peripheral blood. The source is a human donor in a cohort sampled during active COVID-19. The chain carries TRBV5-4 and TRBJ2-1; 16 nucleotides line up with TRBD2. In DNA form, the CDR3 reads TGTGCCAGCAGCGAGGGACTAGCGGGGGGGCCGAACAATGAGCAGTTCTTC. Residues: CASSEGLAGGPNNEQFF.